Below are 3 T cell receptor beta chains sequenced from a single sample in a study of OX40 agonist ivuxolimab in advanced cancers. The assay was immunoSEQ multiplex PCR, and TCRdb's table has in-frame clones only and misses some. The sample includes around 110,000 clones, roughly 90% of them seen just once. Material: CD4+ or CD8+ T cells sorted from blood, obtained in a trial of the OX40 agonist ivuxolimab. These receptors originate from an adult with an advanced solid tumor such as melanoma, head and neck, liver or kidney cancer.

The chain joins TRBV5-4 to TRBJ2-7; D is perhaps TRBD2 (5 bases). CDR3 length equals 15 residues. V gave up 0 bases and J gave up 1 base, with 11 bases separating them. From germline, CDR1 is SGHNT and CDR2 YYREEE (reference sequence). The CDR3 nucleotides are TGTGCCAGCAGCTTGGATGAGGGTAGGTCCTACGAGCAGTACTTC. It is translated as CASSLDEGRSYEQYF.

V usage is TRBV7-6 and J usage is TRBJ1-3; no clear D. The germline CDR1 and CDR2 sequences are SGHVS and FNYEAQ. V lost 1 base and J lost 0, with 13 bases in between. The CDR3 length is 17 residues. In nucleotides, the CDR3 is TGTGCCAGCAGCTTAGTCGTGGACCTTACCTCTGGAAACACCATATATTTT. The encoded protein is CASSLVVDLTSGNTIYF. Full variable domain (outside the CDR3, taken from reference TRBV7-6 and TRBJ1-3): GAGVSQSPRYKVTKRGQDVALRCDPISGHVSLYWYRQALGQGPEFLTYFNYEAQQDKSGLPNDRFSAERPEGSISTLTIQRTEQRDSAMYRCASSLVVDLTSGNTIYFGEGSWLTVV.

This rearrangement joins TRBV5-5 to TRBJ2-7; D unclear. This CDR3 is 14 amino acids long. The V gene's germline CDR1 is SGHKS and CDR2 YYEKEE (reference sequence). V shed 0 bases and J shed 4 bases, with 11 bases lying between them. The CDR3: CASSLAPQNYEQYF. Written as DNA, the CDR3 is TGTGCCAGCAGCTTGGCCCCACAGAATTACGAGCAGTACTTC.